The clone carrying this T cell receptor beta chain was seen repeatedly, ten times or more. The target antigen is unknown. The data derive from a study of read filtering for tumor transcriptome and immune sequencing. Per germline, CDR1 MDHEN and CDR2 SYDVKM. The CDR3 is 13 residues long. V trimming: 11 bases; J trimming: 0 bases; junction bases outside the gene matches: 2. Study-level results: Single-read clonotypes: roughly 82% of IR-seq clonotypes (around 3.4% of reads), about 70% of RNA-seq clonotypes (less than 50% of reads). Correlation between methods rose after single-read clonotypes were removed. The sorted CD138-negative fraction was a mixed bone marrow immune population, not purified T cells.

The library was built from roughly 400 ng RNA with molecular barcoded adaptors for alpha/delta and beta/gamma chains. TCRdb itself ran the reads through MiXCR, one entry per CDR3 protein. The sample shows 43,000 or so distinct CDR3 sequences, 15% to 20% of them seen only once. V usage is TRBV28 and J usage is TRBJ1-5, with TRBD1 matching over 9 bases. Material for sequencing was a population of CD138-negative cells sorted from bone marrow. This clonotype originated in a donor at least 40 years old with multiple myeloma. The CDR3 nucleotides are TGTGCCGGGACAGGGAATAGCAATCAGCCCCAGCATTTT. Translated, it gives CAGTGNSNQPQHF.